The 6 T cell receptor beta chains reported below all come from one sample, sequenced in a study of OX40 agonist ivuxolimab in advanced cancers. Assay: immunoSEQ multiplex PCR; the TCRdb copy retains only in-frame clones and omits some. The table includes about 110,000 clones, 89% detected once. This specimen consisted of CD4+ or CD8+ T cells sorted from blood, obtained in a trial of the OX40 agonist ivuxolimab. The receptors were gathered from an adult with an advanced solid tumor such as melanoma, head and neck, liver or kidney cancer.

The V call is TRBV28, the J call TRBJ2-5, with 8 bases fitting TRBD2. The V segment lost 7 bases and the J segment 5 bases; nucleotides outside the gene matches: 9. This CDR3 comprises 14 residues. Germline values: CDR1 MDHEN, CDR2 SYDVKM. The CDR3 sequence: CASTLSGSGETQYF. Written as DNA, the CDR3 is TGTGCCAGCACCTTAAGCGGGAGCGGTGAGACCCAGTACTTC.

The genes are TRBV9 and TRBJ2-7; D is possibly TRBD1 (5 bases). V gave up 3 bases and J gave up 2 bases, with 15 bases separating them. The CDR3 has 15 amino acids. In germline, CDR1 is SGDLS, CDR2 YYNGEE. This CDR3 is CASSATPDTAYEQYF. CDR3 DNA: TGTGCCAGCAGCGCAACCCCGGACACTGCCTACGAGCAGTACTTC.

This chain joins TRBV7-9 and TRBJ2-2; D gene ambiguous. V dropped 4 bases and J dropped 0 bases, with 3 bases sitting between them. The CDR3 is made up of 13 amino acids. Germline CDR1 reads SEHNR; CDR2 reads FQNEAQ (reference sequence). As DNA, the CDR3 is TGTGCCAGCAGCTCCGCGAACACCGGGGAGCTGTTTTTT. This codes for CASSSANTGELFF. The whole variable domain, filled in from reference TRBV7-9 and TRBJ2-2, reads DTGVSQNPRHKITKRGQNVTFRCDPISEHNRLYWYRQTLGQGPEFLTYFQNEAQLEKSRLLSDRFSAERPKGSFSTLEIQRTEQGDSAMYLCASSSANTGELFFGEGSRLTVL.

This clone came up a few times. The genes are TRBV2 and TRBJ1-5, with D possibly matching TRBD1 (6 bases). The CDR3 loop spans 15 amino acids. V was pared by 3 bases and J by 3 bases, with 12 bases between. Germline CDR1 is SNHLY and CDR2 is FYNNEI. The CDR3 region has the DNA TGTGCCAGCAGTGAGTCCGGACAGCCCAATCAGCCCCAGCATTTT. This codes for CASSESGQPNQPQHF.

V gene TRBV6-5 combines with J gene TRBJ2-1; no definite D call. Deletions cut 5 bases from V and 1 base from J, with 12 bases between. The CDR3 covers 15 residues. The germline gives CDR1 MNHEY, CDR2 SVGAGI. The CDR3 spells CASSKDHSSYNEQFF. The CDR3 nucleotides read TGTGCCAGCAGTAAGGATCATAGTTCCTACAATGAGCAGTTCTTC.

The chain recombines TRBV6-4 with TRBJ1-4, with D possibly TRBD1 on 6 matching bases. V lost 5 bases and J 7 bases, leaving 17 bases between the germline ends. The length of the CDR3 is 15 residues. Germline CDR1 and CDR2: MRHNA and SNTAGT. The CDR3 loop is CASSPEGDQSEKLFF. The CDR3 bases are TGTGCCAGCAGTCCAGAGGGGGATCAGAGTGAAAAACTGTTTTTT.